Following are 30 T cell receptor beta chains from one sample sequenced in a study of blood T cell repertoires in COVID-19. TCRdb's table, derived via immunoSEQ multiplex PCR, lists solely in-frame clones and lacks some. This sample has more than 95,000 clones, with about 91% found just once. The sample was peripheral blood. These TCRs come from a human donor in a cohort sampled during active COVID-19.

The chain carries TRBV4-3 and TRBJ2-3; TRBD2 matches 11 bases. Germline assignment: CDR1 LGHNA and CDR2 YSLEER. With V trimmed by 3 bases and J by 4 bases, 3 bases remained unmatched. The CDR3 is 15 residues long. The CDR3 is CASSHEGLAADTQYF. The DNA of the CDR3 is TGCGCCAGCAGCCATGAGGGACTAGCGGCAGATACGCAGTATTTT.

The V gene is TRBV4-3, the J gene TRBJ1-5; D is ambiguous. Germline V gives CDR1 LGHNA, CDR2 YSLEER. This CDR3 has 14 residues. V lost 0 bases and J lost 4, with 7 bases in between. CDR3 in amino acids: CASSQDYENQPQHF. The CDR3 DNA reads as TGCGCCAGCAGCCAAGACTACGAGAATCAGCCCCAGCATTTT.

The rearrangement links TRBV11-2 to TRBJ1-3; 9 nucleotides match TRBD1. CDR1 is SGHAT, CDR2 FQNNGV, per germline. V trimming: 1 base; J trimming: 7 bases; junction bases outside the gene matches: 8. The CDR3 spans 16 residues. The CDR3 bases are TGTGCCAGCAGCTTAGCGGGACAGGGTCTTCGGAACACCATATATTTT. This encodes CASSLAGQGLRNTIYF.

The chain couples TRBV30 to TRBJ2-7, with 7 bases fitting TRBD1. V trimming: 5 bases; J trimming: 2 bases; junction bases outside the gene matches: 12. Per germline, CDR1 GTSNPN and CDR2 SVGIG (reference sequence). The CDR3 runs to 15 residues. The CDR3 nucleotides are TGTGCCTGGTGGGGTCCGGGACAGCAGACCTACGAGCAGTACTTC. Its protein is CAWWGPGQQTYEQYF.

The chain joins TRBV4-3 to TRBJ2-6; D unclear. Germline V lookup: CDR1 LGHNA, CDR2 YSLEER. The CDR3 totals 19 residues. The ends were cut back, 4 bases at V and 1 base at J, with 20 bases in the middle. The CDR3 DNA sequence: TGCGCCAGCAGCCCCTCCGACACGTCACCCCCGTCTGGGGCCAACGTCCTGACTTTC. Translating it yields CASSPSDTSPPSGANVLTF.

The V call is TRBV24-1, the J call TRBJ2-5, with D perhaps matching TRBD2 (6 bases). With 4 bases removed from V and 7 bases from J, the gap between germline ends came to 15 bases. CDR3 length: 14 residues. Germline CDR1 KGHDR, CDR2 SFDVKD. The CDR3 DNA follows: TGTGCCACCAGTGACATTACTAGCCGGGGGACCCAGTACTTC. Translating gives CATSDITSRGTQYF.

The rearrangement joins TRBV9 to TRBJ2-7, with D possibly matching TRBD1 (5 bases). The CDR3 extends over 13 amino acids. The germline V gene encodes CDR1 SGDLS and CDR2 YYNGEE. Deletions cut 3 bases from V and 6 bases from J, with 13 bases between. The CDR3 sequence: CASSAIPGFEQYF. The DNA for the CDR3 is TGTGCCAGCAGCGCCATTCCAGGGTTCGAGCAGTACTTC.

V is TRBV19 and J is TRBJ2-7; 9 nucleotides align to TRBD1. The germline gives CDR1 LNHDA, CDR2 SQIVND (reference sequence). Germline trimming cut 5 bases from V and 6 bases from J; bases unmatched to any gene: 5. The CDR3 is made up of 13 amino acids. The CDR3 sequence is CASSFGTGSEQYF. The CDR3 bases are TGTGCCAGTAGTTTCGGGACAGGGAGCGAGCAGTACTTC.

The CDR3, as DNA: TGCGCCAGCAGTGAGTCGAGACTAGCTGGTGAGCAGTTCTTC. This encodes CASSESRLAGEQFF. The chain joins TRBV10-1 to TRBJ2-1, with 7 bases that match TRBD2. Germline V gene sequence: CDR1 WNHNN, CDR2 SYGVQD (reference sequence). The CDR3 loop spans 14 amino acids. The V segment lost 0 bases and the J segment 9 bases; nucleotides outside the gene matches: 5.

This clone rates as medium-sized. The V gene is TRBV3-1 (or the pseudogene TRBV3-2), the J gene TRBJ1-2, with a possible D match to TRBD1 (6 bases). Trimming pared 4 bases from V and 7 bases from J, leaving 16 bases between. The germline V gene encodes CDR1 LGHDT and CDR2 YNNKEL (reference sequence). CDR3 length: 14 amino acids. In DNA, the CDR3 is TGTGCCAGCAGCCCCAGGGGACACAACCTTGGCTACACCTTC. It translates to CASSPRGHNLGYTF.

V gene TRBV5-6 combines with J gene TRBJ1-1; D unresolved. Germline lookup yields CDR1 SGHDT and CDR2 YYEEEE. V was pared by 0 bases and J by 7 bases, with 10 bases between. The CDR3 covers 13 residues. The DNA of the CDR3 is TGTGCCAGCAGCTTGGCCGCTGTCAGTGAAGCTTTCTTT. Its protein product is CASSLAAVSEAFF.

The CDR3 sequence is CSVFGDTYTDTQYF. CDR3 coding DNA: TGCAGCGTTTTTGGGGACACTTACACAGATACGCAGTATTTT. V is TRBV29-1 and J is TRBJ2-3; TRBD1 might be the D (6 bases). Deletions cut 5 bases from V and 2 bases from J, with 14 bases between. Germline CDR1 is SQVTM and CDR2 is ANQGSEA. The length of the CDR3 is 14 residues.

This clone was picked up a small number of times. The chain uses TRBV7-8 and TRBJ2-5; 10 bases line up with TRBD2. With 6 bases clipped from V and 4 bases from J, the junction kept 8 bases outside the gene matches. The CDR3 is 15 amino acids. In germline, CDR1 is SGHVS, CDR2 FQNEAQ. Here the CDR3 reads CASRLSGRARETQYF. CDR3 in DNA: TGTGCCAGCAGGTTAAGCGGGAGGGCCAGAGAGACCCAGTACTTC.

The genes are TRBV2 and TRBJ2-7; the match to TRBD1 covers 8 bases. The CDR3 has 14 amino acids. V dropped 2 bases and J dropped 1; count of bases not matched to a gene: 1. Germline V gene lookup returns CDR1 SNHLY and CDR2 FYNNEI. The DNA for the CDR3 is TGTGCCAGCAGTGAACAGGGGGCGTCCTACGAGCAGTACTTC. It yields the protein CASSEQGASYEQYF. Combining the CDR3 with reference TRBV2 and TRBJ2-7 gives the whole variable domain EPEVTQTPSHQVTQMGQEVILRCVPISNHLYFYWYRQILGQKVEFLVSFYNNEISEKSEIFDDQFSVERPDGSNFTLKIRSTKLEDSAMYFCASSEQGASYEQYFGPGTRLTVT.

CDR3 in amino acids: CASSQGGRQAYNEQFF. The DNA of the CDR3 is TGCGCCAGCAGCCAGGGGGGGAGACAGGCTTACAATGAGCAGTTCTTC. The rearrangement joins TRBV4-1 to TRBJ2-1; TRBD2 is a possible D gene (7 bases). This CDR3 has 16 amino acids. Germline loops: CDR1 MGHRA, CDR2 YSYEKL. The V end lost 3 bases, the J end lost 4 bases, and 16 bases lay between the germline ends.

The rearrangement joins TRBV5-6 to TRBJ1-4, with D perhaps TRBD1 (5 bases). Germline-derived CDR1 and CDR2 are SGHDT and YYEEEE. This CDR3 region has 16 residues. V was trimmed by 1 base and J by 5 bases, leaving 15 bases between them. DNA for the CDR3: TGTGCCAGCAGCTTGAGGTTGACAGATTTCAATGAAAAACTGTTTTTT. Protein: CASSLRLTDFNEKLFF.

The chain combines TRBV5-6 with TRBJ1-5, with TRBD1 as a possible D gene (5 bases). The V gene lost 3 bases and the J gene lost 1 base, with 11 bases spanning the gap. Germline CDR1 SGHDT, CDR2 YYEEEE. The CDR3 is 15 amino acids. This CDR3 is CASSSGWMSNQPQHF. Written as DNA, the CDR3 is TGTGCCAGCAGCTCAGGGTGGATGAGCAATCAGCCCCAGCATTTT.

The CDR3 DNA reads as TGTGCCAGCAGCTTAGCGAGCGGCGGGGGAAGGGATACGCAGTATTTT. The encoded protein is CASSLASGGGRDTQYF. V usage is TRBV7-2 and J usage is TRBJ2-3, with 7 bases that match TRBD2. This CDR3 region has 16 residues. J lost 6 bases, V lost 0 bases, and 9 bases had no gene match. Germline V gene data show CDR1 as SGHTA and CDR2 as FQGNSA.

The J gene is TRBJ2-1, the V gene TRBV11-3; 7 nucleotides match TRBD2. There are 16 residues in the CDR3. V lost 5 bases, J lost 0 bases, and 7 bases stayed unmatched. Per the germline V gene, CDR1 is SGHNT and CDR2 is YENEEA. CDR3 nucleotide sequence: TGTGCCAGCAGCCCCGGACTAGTCCGCTCCTACAATGAGCAGTTCTTC. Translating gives CASSPGLVRSYNEQFF.

For the CDR3, the DNA is TGTGCCAGCACCAACAGGGACAACGGAGAAAAACTGTTTTTT. This translates into CASTNRDNGEKLFF. J is TRBJ1-4 and V is TRBV7-9, with TRBD1 as a possible D gene (6 bases). The ends were cut back, 7 bases at V and 8 bases at J, with 17 bases in the middle. The CDR3 covers 14 residues. Looked up from germline, CDR1 is SEHNR and CDR2 is FQNEAQ (reference sequence).

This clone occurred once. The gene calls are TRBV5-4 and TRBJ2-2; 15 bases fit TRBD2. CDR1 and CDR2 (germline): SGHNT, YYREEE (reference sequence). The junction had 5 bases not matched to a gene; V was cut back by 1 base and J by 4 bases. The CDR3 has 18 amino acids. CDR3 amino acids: CASSLYGLAGGLTGELFF. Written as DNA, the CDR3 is TGTGCCAGCAGCTTGTACGGACTAGCGGGGGGGCTCACCGGGGAGCTGTTTTTT.

The CDR3 sequence is CASSTTVGALNEQFF. The CDR3 DNA sequence: TGTGCCAGTAGTACAACCGTGGGCGCTCTGAATGAGCAGTTCTTC. V gene TRBV19 combines with J gene TRBJ2-1; no clear D gene. V dropped 4 bases and J dropped 7 bases, with 17 bases sitting between them. CDR1 is LNHDA and CDR2 is SQIVND in the germline V gene (reference sequence). The CDR3 sequence is 15 residues long. The full variable domain, in which reference TRBV19 and TRBJ2-1 provide the parts outside the CDR3, is DGGITQSPKYLFRKEGQNVTLSCEQNLNHDAMYWYRQDPGQGLRLIYYSQIVNDFQKGDIAEGYSVSREKKESFPLTVTSAQKNPTAFYLCASSTTVGALNEQFFGPGTRLTVL.

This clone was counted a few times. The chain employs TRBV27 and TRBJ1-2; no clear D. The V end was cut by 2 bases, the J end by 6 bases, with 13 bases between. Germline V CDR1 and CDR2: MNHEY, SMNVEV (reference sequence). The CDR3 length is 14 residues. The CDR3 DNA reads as TGTGCCAGCAGTTTACATCCGGGTATCAATGGCTACACCTTC. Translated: CASSLHPGINGYTF.

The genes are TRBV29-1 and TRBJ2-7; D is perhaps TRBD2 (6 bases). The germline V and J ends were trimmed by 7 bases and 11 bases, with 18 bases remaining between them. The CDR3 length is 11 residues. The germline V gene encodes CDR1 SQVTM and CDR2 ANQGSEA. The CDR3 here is CSGQGRGKEYF. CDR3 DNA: TGCAGCGGGCAGGGACGGGGGAAGGAGTACTTC.

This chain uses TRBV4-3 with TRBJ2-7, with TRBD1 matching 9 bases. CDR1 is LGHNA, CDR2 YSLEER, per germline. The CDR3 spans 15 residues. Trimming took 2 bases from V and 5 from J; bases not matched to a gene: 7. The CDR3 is CASSQSGTGRHEQYF. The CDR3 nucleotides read TGCGCCAGCAGCCAATCCGGGACAGGGCGGCACGAGCAGTACTTC.

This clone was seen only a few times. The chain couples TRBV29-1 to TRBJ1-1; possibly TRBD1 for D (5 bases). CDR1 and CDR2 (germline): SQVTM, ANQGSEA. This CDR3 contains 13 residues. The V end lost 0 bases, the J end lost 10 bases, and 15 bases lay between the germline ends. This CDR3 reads CSVEDHRRAAAFF. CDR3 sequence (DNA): TGCAGCGTTGAAGATCACAGGAGGGCGGCAGCTTTCTTT.

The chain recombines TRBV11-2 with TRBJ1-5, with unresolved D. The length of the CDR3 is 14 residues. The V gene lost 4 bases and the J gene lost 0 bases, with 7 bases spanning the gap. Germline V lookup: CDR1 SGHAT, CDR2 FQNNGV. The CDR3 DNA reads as TGTGCCAGCAGCTCAGGAGGTAGCAATCAGCCCCAGCATTTT. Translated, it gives CASSSGGSNQPQHF.

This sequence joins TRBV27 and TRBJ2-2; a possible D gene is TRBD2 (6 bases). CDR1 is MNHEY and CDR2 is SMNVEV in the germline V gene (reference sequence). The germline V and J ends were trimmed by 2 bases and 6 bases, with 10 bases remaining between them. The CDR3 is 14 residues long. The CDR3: CASSLAGGSGELFF. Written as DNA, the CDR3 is TGTGCCAGCAGTTTAGCAGGAGGGTCCGGGGAGCTGTTTTTT.

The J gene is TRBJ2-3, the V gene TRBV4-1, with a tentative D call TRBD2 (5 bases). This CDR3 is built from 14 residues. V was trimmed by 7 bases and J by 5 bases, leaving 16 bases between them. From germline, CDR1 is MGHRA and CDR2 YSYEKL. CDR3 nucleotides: TGCGCCAGCACTCTAGGTCCCAGCGGAGATACGCAGTATTTT. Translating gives CASTLGPSGDTQYF.

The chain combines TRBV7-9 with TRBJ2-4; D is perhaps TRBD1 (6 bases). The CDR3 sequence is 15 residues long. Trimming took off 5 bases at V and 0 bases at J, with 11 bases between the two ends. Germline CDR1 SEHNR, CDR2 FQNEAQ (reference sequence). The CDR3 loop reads CASSQGQLAKNIQYF. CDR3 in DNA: TGTGCCAGCAGCCAAGGACAGCTAGCCAAAAACATTCAGTACTTC.